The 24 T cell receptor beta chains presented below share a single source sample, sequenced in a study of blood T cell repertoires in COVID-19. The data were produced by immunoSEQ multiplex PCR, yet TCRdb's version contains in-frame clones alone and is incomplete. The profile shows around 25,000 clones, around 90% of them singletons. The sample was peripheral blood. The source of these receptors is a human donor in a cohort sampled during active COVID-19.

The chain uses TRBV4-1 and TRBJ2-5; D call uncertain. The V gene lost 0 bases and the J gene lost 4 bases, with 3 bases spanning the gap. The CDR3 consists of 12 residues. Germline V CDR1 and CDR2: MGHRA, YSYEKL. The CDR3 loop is CASSQDRETQYF. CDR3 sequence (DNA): TGCGCCAGCAGCCAAGACCGAGAGACCCAGTACTTC.

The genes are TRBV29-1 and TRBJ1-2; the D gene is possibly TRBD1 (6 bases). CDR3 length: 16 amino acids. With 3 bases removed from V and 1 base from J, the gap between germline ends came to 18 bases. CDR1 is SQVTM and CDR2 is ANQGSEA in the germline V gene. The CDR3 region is CSVEWEPGVLNYGYTF. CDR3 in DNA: TGCAGCGTTGAGTGGGAGCCAGGGGTCCTTAACTATGGCTACACCTTC.

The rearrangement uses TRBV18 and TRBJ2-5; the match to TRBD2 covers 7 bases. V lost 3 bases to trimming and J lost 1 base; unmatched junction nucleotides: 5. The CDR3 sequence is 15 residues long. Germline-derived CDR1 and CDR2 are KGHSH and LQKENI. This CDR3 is CASSPTASGQETQYF. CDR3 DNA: TGTGCCAGCTCACCCACGGCTAGCGGCCAAGAGACCCAGTACTTC.

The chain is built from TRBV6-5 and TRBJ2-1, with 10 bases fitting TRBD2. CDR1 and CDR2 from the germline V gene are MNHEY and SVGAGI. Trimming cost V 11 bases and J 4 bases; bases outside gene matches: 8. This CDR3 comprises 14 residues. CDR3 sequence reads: CACRDSGGYNEQFF. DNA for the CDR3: TGTGCCTGTCGGGATAGCGGGGGGTACAATGAGCAGTTCTTC.

The CDR3 sequence: CATSDPSGGSETQYF. CDR3 nucleotides: TGTGCCACCAGTGATCCGTCAGGGGGCTCAGAGACCCAGTACTTC. The chain employs TRBV24-1 and TRBJ2-5; 8 bases fit TRBD1. CDR1 KGHDR and CDR2 SFDVKD come from the germline V gene. This CDR3 contains 15 residues. V lost 3 bases to trimming and J lost 4 bases; unmatched junction nucleotides: 6.

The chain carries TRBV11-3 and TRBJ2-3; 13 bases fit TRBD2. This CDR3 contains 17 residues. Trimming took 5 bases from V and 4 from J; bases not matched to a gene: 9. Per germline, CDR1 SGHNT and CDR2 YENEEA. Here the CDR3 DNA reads TGTGCCAGCAGCCATCATCGGACTAGCGGGGGTTCAGATACGCAGTATTTT. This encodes CASSHHRTSGGSDTQYF. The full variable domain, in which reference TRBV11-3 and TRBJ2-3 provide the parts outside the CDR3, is EAGVVQSPRYKIIEKKQPVAFWCNPISGHNTLYWYLQNLGQGPELLIRYENEEAVDDSQLPKDRFSAERLKGVDSTLKIQPAELGDSAVYLCASSHHRTSGGSDTQYFGPGTRLTVL.

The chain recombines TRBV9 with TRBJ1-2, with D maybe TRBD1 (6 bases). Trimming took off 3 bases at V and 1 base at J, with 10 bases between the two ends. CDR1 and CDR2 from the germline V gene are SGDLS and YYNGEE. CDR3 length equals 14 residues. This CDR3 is CASSEDSINYGYTF. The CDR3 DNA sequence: TGTGCCAGCAGCGAGGACAGCATTAACTATGGCTACACCTTC.

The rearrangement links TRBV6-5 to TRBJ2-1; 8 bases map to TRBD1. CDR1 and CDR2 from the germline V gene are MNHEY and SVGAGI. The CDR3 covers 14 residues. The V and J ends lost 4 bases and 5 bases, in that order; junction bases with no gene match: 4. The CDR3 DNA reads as TGTGCCAGCAGTTCCCGGGACAGGAACAATGAGCAGTTCTTC. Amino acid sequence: CASSSRDRNNEQFF.

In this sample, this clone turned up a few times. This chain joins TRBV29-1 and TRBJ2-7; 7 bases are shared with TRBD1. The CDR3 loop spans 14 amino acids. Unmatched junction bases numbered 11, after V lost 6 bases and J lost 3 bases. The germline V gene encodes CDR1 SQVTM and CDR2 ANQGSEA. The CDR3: CSVKGTDDYYEQYF. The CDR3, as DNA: TGCAGCGTGAAAGGGACAGACGACTACTACGAGCAGTACTTC.

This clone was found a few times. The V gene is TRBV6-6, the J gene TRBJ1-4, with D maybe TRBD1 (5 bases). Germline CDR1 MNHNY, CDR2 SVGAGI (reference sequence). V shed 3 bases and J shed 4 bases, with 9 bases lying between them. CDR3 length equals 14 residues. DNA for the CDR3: TGTGCCAGCAGTTATCGGGGGGATAATGAAAAACTGTTTTTT. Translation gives CASSYRGDNEKLFF.

CDR3 amino acids: CASSEFAGTDQETQYF. The CDR3 DNA follows: TGTGCCAGCAGTGAATTCGCCGGGACAGACCAAGAGACCCAGTACTTC. The rearrangement joins TRBV25-1 to TRBJ2-5, with 7 bases matching TRBD1. V dropped 1 base and J dropped 0; count of bases not matched to a gene: 5. CDR3 length: 16 residues. Germline V gene data show CDR1 as MGHDK and CDR2 as SYGVNS.

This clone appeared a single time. CDR3 sequence: CASSAPGGSSYNEQFF. The CDR3 DNA reads TGTGCCAGCAGTGCACCGGGTGGGAGCTCCTACAATGAGCAGTTCTTC. The V call is TRBV28, the J call TRBJ2-1; D perhaps matches TRBD2 (5 bases). The CDR3 loop spans 16 amino acids. CDR1 is MDHEN and CDR2 is SYDVKM in the germline V gene. Trimming removed 5 bases from V and 0 bases from J, with 14 bases in between.

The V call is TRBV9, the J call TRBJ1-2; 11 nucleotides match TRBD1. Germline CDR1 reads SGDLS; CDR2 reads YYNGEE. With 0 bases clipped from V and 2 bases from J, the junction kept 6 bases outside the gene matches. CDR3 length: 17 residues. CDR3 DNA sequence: TGTGCCAGCAGCGTAGACATCCGGACAGGGGGCAACTATGGCTACACCTTC. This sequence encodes CASSVDIRTGGNYGYTF.

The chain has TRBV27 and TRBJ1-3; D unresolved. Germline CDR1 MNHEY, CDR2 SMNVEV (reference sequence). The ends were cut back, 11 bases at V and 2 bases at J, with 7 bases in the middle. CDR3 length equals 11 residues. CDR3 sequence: CASGTGNTIYF. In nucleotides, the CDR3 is TGTGCCTCAGGAACTGGAAACACCATATATTTT.

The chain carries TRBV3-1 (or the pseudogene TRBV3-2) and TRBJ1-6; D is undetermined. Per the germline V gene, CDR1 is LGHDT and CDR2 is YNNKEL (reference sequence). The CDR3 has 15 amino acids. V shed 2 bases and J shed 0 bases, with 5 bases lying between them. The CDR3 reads CASSQSVSYNSPLHF. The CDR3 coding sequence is TGTGCCAGCAGCCAATCGGTCTCCTATAATTCACCCCTCCACTTT.

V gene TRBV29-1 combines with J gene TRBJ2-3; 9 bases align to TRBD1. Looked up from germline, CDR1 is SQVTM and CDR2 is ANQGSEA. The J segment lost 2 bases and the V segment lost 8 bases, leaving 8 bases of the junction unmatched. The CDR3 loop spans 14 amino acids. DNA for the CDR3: TGCAGCACCTTACAGGGGGCGGTCACAGATACGCAGTATTTT. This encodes CSTLQGAVTDTQYF.

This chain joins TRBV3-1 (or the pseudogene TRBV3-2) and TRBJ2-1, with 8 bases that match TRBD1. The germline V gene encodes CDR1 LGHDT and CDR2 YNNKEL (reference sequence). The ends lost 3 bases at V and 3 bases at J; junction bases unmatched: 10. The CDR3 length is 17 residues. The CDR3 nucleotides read TGTGCCAGCAGCCAGACGCCGGGACAGGCCCGCTACAATGAGCAGTTCTTC. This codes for CASSQTPGQARYNEQFF.

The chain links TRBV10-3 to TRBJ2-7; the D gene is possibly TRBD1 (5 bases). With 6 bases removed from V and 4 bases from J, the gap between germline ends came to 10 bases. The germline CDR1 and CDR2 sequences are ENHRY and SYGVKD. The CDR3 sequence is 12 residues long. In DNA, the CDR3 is TGTGCCATCAGAGCCGACAGATACGAGCAGTACTTC. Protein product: CAIRADRYEQYF.

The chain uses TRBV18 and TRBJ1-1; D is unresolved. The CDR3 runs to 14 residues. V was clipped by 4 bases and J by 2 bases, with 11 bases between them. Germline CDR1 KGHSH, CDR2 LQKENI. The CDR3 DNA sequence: TGTGCCAGCTCACAGATTCGGGGTAACACTGAAGCTTTCTTT. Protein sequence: CASSQIRGNTEAFF.

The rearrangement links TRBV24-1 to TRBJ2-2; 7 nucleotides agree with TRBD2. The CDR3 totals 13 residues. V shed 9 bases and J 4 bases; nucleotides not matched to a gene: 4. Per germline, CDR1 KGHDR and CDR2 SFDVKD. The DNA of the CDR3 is TGTGCCACCGGGGGGGTAGCCACCGGGGAGCTGTTTTTT. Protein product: CATGGVATGELFF.

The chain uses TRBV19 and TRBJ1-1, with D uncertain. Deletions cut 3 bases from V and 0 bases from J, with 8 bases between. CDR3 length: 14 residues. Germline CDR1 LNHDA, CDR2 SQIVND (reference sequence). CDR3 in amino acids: CASSIMSMNTEAFF. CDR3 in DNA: TGTGCCAGTAGTATCATGTCCATGAACACTGAAGCTTTCTTT.

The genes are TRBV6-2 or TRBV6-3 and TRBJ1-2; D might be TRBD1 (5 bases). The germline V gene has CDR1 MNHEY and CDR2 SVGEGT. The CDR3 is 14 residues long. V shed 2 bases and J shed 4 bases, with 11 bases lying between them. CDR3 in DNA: TGTGCCAGCAGTTACGGGGGGTCCCGCTATGGCTACACCTTC. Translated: CASSYGGSRYGYTF.

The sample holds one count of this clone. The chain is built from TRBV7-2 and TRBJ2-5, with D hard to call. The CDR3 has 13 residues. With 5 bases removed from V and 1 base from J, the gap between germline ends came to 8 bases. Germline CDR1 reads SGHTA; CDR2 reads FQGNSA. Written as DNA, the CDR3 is TGTGCCAGCAGCGCTCGGGTCCAAGAGACCCAGTACTTC. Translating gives CASSARVQETQYF.

The CDR3 nucleotides read TGTGCCAGCTCACCACCGGCCCACAGGGATGGCGAGCAGTACTTC. This codes for CASSPPAHRDGEQYF. This sequence joins TRBV18 and TRBJ2-7; tentative D call: TRBD1 (6 bases). The V gene's germline CDR1 is KGHSH and CDR2 LQKENI. CDR3 size: 15 residues. V lost 0 bases and J 6 bases, leaving 15 bases between the germline ends.